This is a list of T cell receptor beta chains from one sample in a study of chemoradiotherapy in HPV16-positive cancers. Here immunoSEQ multiplex PCR was the method, and the copy in TCRdb shows in-frame clones only, minus some. The repertoire includes some 13,000 clones, around nine tenths of them detected once, and more than 5.5% sits in the top ten. The sequenced sample was blood, obtained from a patient who underwent chemoradiotherapy. These TCRs come from a human donor with HPV-associated anogenital cancer. CDR3s include the opening cysteine and the closing phenylalanine or tryptophan. D genes are given only for firm matches. Part of the rows lack a size; the others show once, few, many or a class for expanded clones.

CDR3nt,CDR3aa,j_gene,v_gene,d_gene,abundance
TGTGCCAGCAGTGACTCGCCGGGACAGTTGTACCAAGAGACCCAGTACTTC,CASSDSPGQLYQETQYF,TRBJ2-5,TRBV6-4,TRBD1,.
TGTGCCGGGGGGCGGGGGAACACCGGGGAGCTGTTTTTT,CAGGRGNTGELFF,TRBJ2-2,TRBV11-2,.,.
TGTGCCAGCAGTGGAGCGTCCCAAGAGACCCAGTACTTC,CASSGASQETQYF,TRBJ2-5,TRBV6-1,.,.
TGCGCCAGCACGATAGCGGGGGAGTACACGAATGAGCAGTTCTTC,CASTIAGEYTNEQFF,TRBJ2-1,TRBV5-1,TRBD2,.
TGTGCCAGCTCACCTTTCGGGACGGATAATTCACCCCTCCACTTT,CASSPFGTDNSPLHF,TRBJ1-6,TRBV18,.,.
TGTGCCAGTAGTATCCGGCAGGACTTGCTTTTTAATTCACCCCTCCACTTT,CASSIRQDLLFNSPLHF,TRBJ1-6,TRBV19,.,.
TGTGCCAGCAGCTTAGGGCTAGCGGGGGCGAACACCGGGGAGCTGTTTTTT,CASSLGLAGANTGELFF,TRBJ2-2,TRBV7-9,TRBD2,.
TGTGCCAGCAAGGCGGGACTAGAGTATGGCTACACCTTC,CASKAGLEYGYTF,TRBJ1-2,TRBV27,.,.
TGTGCCTGGATAAGACCCGGAGGAGATACGCAGTATTTT,CAWIRPGGDTQYF,TRBJ2-3,TRBV30,.,.
TGTGCCAGCAGCCCGGGACAGGGGGCAATCTTGATTTCACCCCTCCACTTT,CASSPGQGAILISPLHF,TRBJ1-6,TRBV5-6,TRBD1,once
TGCGCCAGCAGTCTAGGTAATTCACCCCTCCACTTT,CASSLGNSPLHF,TRBJ1-6,TRBV10-2,.,.
TGTGCCTGGACACAGGGGCACTTGAACACTGAAGCTTTCTTT,CAWTQGHLNTEAFF,TRBJ1-1,TRBV30,TRBD1,.
TGTGCCAGCACGGAAGGCGAAAAACTGTTTTTT,CASTEGEKLFF,TRBJ1-4,TRBV2,.,.
TGTGCCAGTAGTACCGGACAGGGGGTGACACTAGGGCCCCAGCATTTT,CASSTGQGVTLGPQHF,TRBJ1-5,TRBV19,TRBD1,.
TGTGCCTGGAGAGAAACCTATAATTCACCCCTCCACTTT,CAWRETYNSPLHF,TRBJ1-6,TRBV30,.,.
TGCGCCAGCAGCTCCACAGGGTACGAGCAGTACTTC,CASSSTGYEQYF,TRBJ2-7,TRBV5-1,.,.
TGCGCCAGCAGCTTGAGCGGAAGCAATAACTATGGCTACACCTTC,CASSLSGSNNYGYTF,TRBJ1-2,TRBV5-1,.,.
TGTGCCTGGAGTAACGACAGGGGGCAGGCCGCTTTCTTT,CAWSNDRGQAAFF,TRBJ1-1,TRBV30,TRBD1,.
TGTGCCAGCAGTTATTTTAGGACAGGGGGTAACATTGGCTACACCTTC,CASSYFRTGGNIGYTF,TRBJ1-2,TRBV6-5,TRBD1,.
TGTGCCAGCAGCAAAAGCCCTAAGGAAAAACTGTTTTTT,CASSKSPKEKLFF,TRBJ1-4,TRBV7-9,.,.
TGTGCCAGCAGGCCAGGGGCTAACTATGGCTACACCTTC,CASRPGANYGYTF,TRBJ1-2,TRBV28,.,.
TGTGCCTGGAGCGACCCTAGGGGGGGAGTTAGCAATCAGCCCCAGCATTTT,CAWSDPRGGVSNQPQHF,TRBJ1-5,TRBV30,.,.
TGTGCCAGCAGCTTCCAAGCCAAAAACATTCAGTACTTC,CASSFQAKNIQYF,TRBJ2-4,TRBV7-2,.,.
TGTGCCATCAGAGAGGCAGGGGTTAACTATGGCTACACCTTC,CAIREAGVNYGYTF,TRBJ1-2,TRBV10-3,.,.
TGTGCCAGCAGCTTAGATGGGACGCTGAACACTGAAGCTTTCTTT,CASSLDGTLNTEAFF,TRBJ1-1,TRBV7-8,.,.
TGTGCCAGTAGTATAACTCGAGGGACAGGGCCCTCCAATCAGCCCCAGCATTTT,CASSITRGTGPSNQPQHF,TRBJ1-5,TRBV19,TRBD1,.
TGCGCCAGCAGCTTGGAGCCCAGCGGGGGGCCCACAGATACGCAGTATTTT,CASSLEPSGGPTDTQYF,TRBJ2-3,TRBV5-1,TRBD2,once
TGTGCCTTTCCGATCGACAGTGGCTCCTATAATTCACCCCTCCACTTT,CAFPIDSGSYNSPLHF,TRBJ1-6,TRBV30,.,.
TGTGCCTGGAGTGTAGGAGGGGACTCAGATACGCAGTATTTT,CAWSVGGDSDTQYF,TRBJ2-3,TRBV30,.,.
TGTGCCAGCGAGACCTGGACAGGGTATGACTCCTCCTACAATGAGCAGTTCTTC,CASETWTGYDSSYNEQFF,TRBJ2-1,TRBV2,TRBD1,.
TGTGCCAGCAGTTCCATAGCGGGGGGATCCTACGAGCAGTACTTC,CASSSIAGGSYEQYF,TRBJ2-7,TRBV27,TRBD2,once
TGTGCCAGCAGTGAAGCGCTGGAATGGCGGGGGGGCCAGTTCTTC,CASSEALEWRGGQFF,TRBJ2-1,TRBV6-1,TRBD2,few
TGTGCCAGCAGCCAAGCCAGGAACATTCAGTACTTC,CASSQARNIQYF,TRBJ2-4,TRBV14,.,.
TGTGCCAGCAGCCAGGCTGACTTGCATGAGCAGTTCTTC,CASSQADLHEQFF,TRBJ2-1,TRBV14,.,.
TGTGCCAGCAGCTTGGACGTCGGGGACCACACAGATACGCAGTATTTT,CASSLDVGDHTDTQYF,TRBJ2-3,TRBV5-5,.,.
TGTGCCAGCAGCTTGTTGTCCCCAAAACTGTTTTTT,CASSLLSPKLFF,TRBJ1-4,TRBV5-8,.,.
TGTGCCAGCACCCCCATGCGGGAGGGTCACTATGGCTACACCTTC,CASTPMREGHYGYTF,TRBJ1-2,TRBV28,.,.
TGTGCCAGCAGCCTTGGGACTAGACAGGGGGAGCAGTACTTC,CASSLGTRQGEQYF,TRBJ2-7,TRBV7-2,.,.
TGTGCCAGCAGCTTAGACGGGACAAACAATCAGCCCCAGCATTTT,CASSLDGTNNQPQHF,TRBJ1-5,TRBV7-2,.,.
TGCGCCAGCAGCTTGGCCCAGGGACCCTACAATGAGCAGTTCTTC,CASSLAQGPYNEQFF,TRBJ2-1,TRBV5-1,.,.
TGTGCCAGTAGTGGGAGAGGAGAGAACACTGAAGCTTTCTTT,CASSGRGENTEAFF,TRBJ1-1,TRBV19,.,.
TGTGCTAGTGGTTTGGTACAGGGACAGGCCGAGACCCAGTACTTC,CASGLVQGQAETQYF,TRBJ2-5,TRBV12-5,TRBD1,.
TGTGCCAGCAGCCCGGGCGCCTCTGGAAACACCATATATTTT,CASSPGASGNTIYF,TRBJ1-3,TRBV11-2,.,.
TGTGCCAGCAGCTTAGATGGGACGGCCGCCTACGAGCAGTACTTC,CASSLDGTAAYEQYF,TRBJ2-7,TRBV11-2,.,.
TGTGCCAGCAGGGGACAGGGGGCGGGGCAGCCCCAGCATTTT,CASRGQGAGQPQHF,TRBJ1-5,TRBV2,TRBD1,.
TGTGCCAGCTCACCTGACTGGGGGGCGACTAGCGGGGGCTCTCTCCACTCCTACAATGAGCAGTTCTTC,CASSPDWGATSGGSLHSYNEQFF,TRBJ2-1,TRBV18,TRBD2,.
TGCGCCAGCAGTGAGAGGCAGGGAAACACCATATATTTT,CASSERQGNTIYF,TRBJ1-3,TRBV10-2,.,.
TGTGCCAGCAGCTTCGACAGGGAAGGATTCGGTTCACCCCTCCACTTT,CASSFDREGFGSPLHF,TRBJ1-6,TRBV7-9,TRBD1,few
TGTGCCAGCAGCTTAGCGCTAGGGGTAACTAATGAAAAACTGTTTTTT,CASSLALGVTNEKLFF,TRBJ1-4,TRBV7-9,.,few
TGCGCCAGCAGCTTGGCCGGCAGGCAAGAGACCCAGTACTTC,CASSLAGRQETQYF,TRBJ2-5,TRBV5-1,.,.
TGTGCCTGGAGTGTGGGGTTTTTGAATAGTGAAAAACTGTTTTTT,CAWSVGFLNSEKLFF,TRBJ1-4,TRBV30,.,.
TGTGCCAGCAGTGGGGATGGCCACACAGATACGCAGTATTTT,CASSGDGHTDTQYF,TRBJ2-3,TRBV6-4,.,few